The T cell receptor (beta chain) under discussion was sequenced for a study of shared clonotypes between healthy human individuals. Here immunoSEQ multiplex PCR was the method, and the copy in TCRdb shows in-frame clones only, minus some. The table includes around 1.5 million clones, approximately 98% detected once. Study-wide points: The study drew on few donors, limiting represented genetic and exposure-history diversity. Though the depth was large, rarefaction showed that sorted-subset sequencing was incomplete.

Splitting the CD4+ cells yielded a CD45RA+ naive subset and a CD45RA-negative memory subset. The CDR3 is 14 residues long. Germline V gene sequence: CDR1 ENHRY, CDR2 SYGVKD. V shed 3 bases and J shed 4 bases, with 12 bases lying between them. As regards this clone: What it binds is not known.

This receptor was taken from a man aged 30 to 39 in good health. Material: naive CD4+ T cells sorted from blood. Indicated subset: CD45RA+ positively selected. The chain joins TRBV10-3 to TRBJ2-5, with TRBD1 as a possible D gene (6 bases). The CDR3 protein is CAISDHQGLETQYF. CDR3 bases: TGTGCCATCAGTGATCATCAGGGGCTAGAGACCCAGTACTTC.